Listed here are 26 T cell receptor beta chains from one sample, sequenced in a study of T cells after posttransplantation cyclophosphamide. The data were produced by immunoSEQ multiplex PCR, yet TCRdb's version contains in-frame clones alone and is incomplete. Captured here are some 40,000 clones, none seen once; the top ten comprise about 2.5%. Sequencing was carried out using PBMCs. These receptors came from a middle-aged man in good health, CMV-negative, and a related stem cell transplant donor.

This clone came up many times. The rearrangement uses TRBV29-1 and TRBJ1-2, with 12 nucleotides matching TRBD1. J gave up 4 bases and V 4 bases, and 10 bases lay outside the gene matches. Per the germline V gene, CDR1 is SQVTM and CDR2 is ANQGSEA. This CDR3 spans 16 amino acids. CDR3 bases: TGCAGCGTTGGCCGGGACAGGGGGCCGACTGGCTATGGCTACACCTTC. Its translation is CSVGRDRGPTGYGYTF. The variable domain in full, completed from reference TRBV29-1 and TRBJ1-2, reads SAVISQKPSRDICQRGTSLTIQCQVDSQVTMMFWYRQQPGQSLTLIATANQGSEATYESGFVIDKFPISRPNLTFSTLTVSNMSPEDSSIYLCSVGRDRGPTGYGYTFGSGTRLTVV.

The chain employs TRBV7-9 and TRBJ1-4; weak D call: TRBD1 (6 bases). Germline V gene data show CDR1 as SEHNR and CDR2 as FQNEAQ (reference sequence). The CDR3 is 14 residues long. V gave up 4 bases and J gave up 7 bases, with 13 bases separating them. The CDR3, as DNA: TGTGCCAGCAGCTCCGAGGGGGGGGGTGAAAAACTGTTTTTT. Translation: CASSSEGGGEKLFF.

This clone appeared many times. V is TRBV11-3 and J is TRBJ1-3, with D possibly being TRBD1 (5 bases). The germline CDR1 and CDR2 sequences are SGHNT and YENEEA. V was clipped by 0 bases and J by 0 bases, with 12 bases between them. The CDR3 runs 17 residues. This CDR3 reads CASSLDGGTGSGNTIYF. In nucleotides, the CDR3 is TGTGCCAGCAGCTTAGACGGGGGTACGGGCTCTGGAAACACCATATATTTT. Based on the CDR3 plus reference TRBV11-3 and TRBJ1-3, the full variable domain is EAGVVQSPRYKIIEKKQPVAFWCNPISGHNTLYWYLQNLGQGPELLIRYENEEAVDDSQLPKDRFSAERLKGVDSTLKIQPAELGDSAVYLCASSLDGGTGSGNTIYFGEGSWLTVV.

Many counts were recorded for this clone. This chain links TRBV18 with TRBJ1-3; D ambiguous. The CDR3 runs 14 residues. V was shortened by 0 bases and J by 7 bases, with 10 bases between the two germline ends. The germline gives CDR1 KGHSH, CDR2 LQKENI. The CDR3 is CASSPPLVQNTIYF. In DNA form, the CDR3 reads TGTGCCAGCTCACCACCCCTCGTCCAGAACACCATATATTTT.

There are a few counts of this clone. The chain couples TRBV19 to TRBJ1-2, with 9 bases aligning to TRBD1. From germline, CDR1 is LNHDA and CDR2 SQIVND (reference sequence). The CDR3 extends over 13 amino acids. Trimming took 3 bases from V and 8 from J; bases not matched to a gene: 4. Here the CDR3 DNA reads TGTGCCAGTAGTATTCAGACAGGGGGGGGCTACACCTTC. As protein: CASSIQTGGGYTF.

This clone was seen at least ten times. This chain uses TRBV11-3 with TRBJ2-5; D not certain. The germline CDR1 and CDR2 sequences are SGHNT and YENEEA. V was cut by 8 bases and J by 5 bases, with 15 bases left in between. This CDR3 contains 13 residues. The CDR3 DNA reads TGTGCCAGCGGTCGCCGAATTGCGGAGACCCAGTACTTC. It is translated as CASGRRIAETQYF.

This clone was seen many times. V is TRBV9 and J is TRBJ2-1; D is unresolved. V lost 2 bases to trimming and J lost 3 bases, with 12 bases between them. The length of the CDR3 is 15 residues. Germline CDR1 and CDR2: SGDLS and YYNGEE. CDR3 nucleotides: TGTGCCAGCAGCGTCAACAGTTTGGGCTACAATGAGCAGTTCTTC. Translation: CASSVNSLGYNEQFF.

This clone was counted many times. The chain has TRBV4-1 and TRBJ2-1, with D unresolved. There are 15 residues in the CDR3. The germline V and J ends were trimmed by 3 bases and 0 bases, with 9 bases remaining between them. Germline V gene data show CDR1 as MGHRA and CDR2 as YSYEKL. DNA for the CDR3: TGCGCCAGCAGCCAGAGATCCGACTCCTACAATGAGCAGTTCTTC. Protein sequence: CASSQRSDSYNEQFF.

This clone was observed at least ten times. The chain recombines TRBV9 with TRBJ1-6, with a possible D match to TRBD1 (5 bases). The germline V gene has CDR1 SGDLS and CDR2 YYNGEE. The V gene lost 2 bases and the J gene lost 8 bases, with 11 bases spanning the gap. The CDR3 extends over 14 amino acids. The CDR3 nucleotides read TGTGCCAGCAGCGTCAGACAGCAGGATTCACCCCTCCACTTT. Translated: CASSVRQQDSPLHF.

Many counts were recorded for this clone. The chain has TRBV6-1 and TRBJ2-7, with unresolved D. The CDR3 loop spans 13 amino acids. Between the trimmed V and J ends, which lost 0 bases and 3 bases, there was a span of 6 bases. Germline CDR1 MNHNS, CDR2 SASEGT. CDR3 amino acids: CASSEAHDYEQYV. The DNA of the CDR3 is TGTGCCAGCAGTGAAGCCCATGACTACGAGCAGTACGTC.

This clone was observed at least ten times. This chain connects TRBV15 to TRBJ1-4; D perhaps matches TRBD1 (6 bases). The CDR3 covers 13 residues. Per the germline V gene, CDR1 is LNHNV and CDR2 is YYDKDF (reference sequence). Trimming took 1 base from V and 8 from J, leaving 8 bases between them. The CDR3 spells CATSRVQGEKLFF. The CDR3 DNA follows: TGTGCCACCAGCAGAGTCCAGGGGGAAAAACTGTTTTTT.

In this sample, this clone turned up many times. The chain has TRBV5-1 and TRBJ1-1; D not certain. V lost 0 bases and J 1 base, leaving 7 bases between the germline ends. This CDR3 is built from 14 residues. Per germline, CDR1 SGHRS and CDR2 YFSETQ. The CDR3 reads CASSLVGGNTEAFF. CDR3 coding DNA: TGCGCCAGCAGCTTGGTGGGAGGGAACACTGAAGCTTTCTTT.

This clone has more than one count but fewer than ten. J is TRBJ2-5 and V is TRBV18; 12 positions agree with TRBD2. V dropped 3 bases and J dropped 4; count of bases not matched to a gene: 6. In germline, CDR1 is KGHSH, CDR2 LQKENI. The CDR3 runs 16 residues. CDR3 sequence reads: CASSPTSGSGGETQYF. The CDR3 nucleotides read TGTGCCAGCTCACCGACTAGCGGGAGTGGTGGAGAGACCCAGTACTTC.

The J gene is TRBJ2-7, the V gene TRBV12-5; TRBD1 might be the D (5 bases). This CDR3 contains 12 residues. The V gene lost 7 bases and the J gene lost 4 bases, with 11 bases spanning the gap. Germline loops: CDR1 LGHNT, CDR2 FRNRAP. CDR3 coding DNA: TGTGCTAGTGCCCTGACAGCGTACGAGCAGTACTTC. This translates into CASALTAYEQYF.

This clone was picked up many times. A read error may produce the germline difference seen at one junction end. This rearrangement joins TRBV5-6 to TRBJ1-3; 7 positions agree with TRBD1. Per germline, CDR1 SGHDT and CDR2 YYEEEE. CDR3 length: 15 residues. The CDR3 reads CASSLIDRVGDTIYF. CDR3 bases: TGTGCCAGCAGCTTGATCGACAGGGTTGGAGACACCATATATTTT.

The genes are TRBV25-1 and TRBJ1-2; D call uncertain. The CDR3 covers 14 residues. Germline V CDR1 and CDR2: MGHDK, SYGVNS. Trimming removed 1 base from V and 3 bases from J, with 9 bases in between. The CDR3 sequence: CASSEFSGYYGYTF. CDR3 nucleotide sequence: TGTGCCAGCAGTGAATTCAGCGGATACTATGGCTACACCTTC.

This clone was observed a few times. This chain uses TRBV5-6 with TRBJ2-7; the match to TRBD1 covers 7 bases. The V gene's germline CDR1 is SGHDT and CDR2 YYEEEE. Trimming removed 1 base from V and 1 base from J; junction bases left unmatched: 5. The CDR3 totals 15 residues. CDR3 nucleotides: TGTGCCAGCAGCTTGTGGGGACAGATGTCCTACGAGCAGTACTTC. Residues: CASSLWGQMSYEQYF. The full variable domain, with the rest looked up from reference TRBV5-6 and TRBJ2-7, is DAGVTQSPTHLIKTRGQQVTLRCSPKSGHDTVSWYQQALGQGPQFIFQYYEEEERQRGNFPDRFSGHQFPNYSSELNVNALLLGDSALYLCASSLWGQMSYEQYFGPGTRLTVT.

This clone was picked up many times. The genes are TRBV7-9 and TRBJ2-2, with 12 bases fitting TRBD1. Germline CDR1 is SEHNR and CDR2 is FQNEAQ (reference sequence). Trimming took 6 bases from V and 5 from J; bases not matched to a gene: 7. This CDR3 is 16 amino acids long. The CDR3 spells CASSTPGQGATGELFF. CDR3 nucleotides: TGTGCCAGCAGTACACCGGGACAGGGGGCGACCGGGGAGCTGTTTTTT.

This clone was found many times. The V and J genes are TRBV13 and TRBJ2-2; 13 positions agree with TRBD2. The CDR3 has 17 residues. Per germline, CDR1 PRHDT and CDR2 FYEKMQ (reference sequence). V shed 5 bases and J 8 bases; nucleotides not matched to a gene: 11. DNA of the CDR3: TGTGCCAGCAGCGTGCGGGGACTAGCGGGATTGTCGGGGGAGCTGTTTTTT. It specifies CASSVRGLAGLSGELFF.

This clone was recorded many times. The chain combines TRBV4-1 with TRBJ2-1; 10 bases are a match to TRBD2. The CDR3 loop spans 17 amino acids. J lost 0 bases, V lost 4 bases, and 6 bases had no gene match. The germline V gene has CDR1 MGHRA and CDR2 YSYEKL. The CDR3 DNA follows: TGCGCCAGCAGCCGAGCGGGACTAGCGCTCTCCTACAATGAGCAGTTCTTC. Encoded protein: CASSRAGLALSYNEQFF.

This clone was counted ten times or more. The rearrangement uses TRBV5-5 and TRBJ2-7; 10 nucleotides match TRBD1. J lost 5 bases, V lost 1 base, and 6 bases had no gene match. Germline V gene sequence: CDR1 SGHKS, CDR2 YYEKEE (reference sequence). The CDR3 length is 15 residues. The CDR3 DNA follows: TGTGCCAGCAGCTTGCGGGGGACAGGGGTCAACGAGCAGTACGTC. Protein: CASSLRGTGVNEQYV.

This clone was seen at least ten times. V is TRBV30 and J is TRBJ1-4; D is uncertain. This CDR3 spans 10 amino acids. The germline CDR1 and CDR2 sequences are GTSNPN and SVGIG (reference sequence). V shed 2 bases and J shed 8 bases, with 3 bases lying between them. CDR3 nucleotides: TGTGCCTGGAGTCGGGAAAAACTGTTTTTT. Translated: CAWSREKLFF.

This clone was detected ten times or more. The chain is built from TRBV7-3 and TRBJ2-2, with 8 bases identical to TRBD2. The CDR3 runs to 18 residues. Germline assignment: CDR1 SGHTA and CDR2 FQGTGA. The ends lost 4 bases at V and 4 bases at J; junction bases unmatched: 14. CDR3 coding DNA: TGTGCCAGCAGCTCAGGGACTAGGGGCCTACAAGGCACCGGGGAGCTGTTTTTT. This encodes CASSSGTRGLQGTGELFF.

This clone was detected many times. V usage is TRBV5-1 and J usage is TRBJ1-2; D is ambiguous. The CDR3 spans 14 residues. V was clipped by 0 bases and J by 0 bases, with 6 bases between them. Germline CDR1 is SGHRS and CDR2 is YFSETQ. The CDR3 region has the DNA TGCGCCAGCAGCTTGGACGGAGCTAACTATGGCTACACCTTC. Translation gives CASSLDGANYGYTF.

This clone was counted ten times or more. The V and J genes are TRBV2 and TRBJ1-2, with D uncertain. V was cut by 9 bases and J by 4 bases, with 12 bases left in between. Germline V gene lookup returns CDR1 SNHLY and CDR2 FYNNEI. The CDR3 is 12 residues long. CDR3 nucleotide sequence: TGTGCCAGTTCAACCACGGGCTATGGCTACACCTTC. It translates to CASSTTGYGYTF.

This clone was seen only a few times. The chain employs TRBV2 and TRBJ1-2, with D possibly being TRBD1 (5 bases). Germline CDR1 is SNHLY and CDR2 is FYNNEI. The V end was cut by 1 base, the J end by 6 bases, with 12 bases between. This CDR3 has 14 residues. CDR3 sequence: CASSEVRVGHGYTF. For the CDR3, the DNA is TGTGCCAGCAGTGAAGTCAGGGTAGGACATGGCTACACCTTC.